These 2 T cell receptor beta chains were sequenced from one sample in a study of T-cell reconstitution after alpha-beta-depleted transplantation in children. Researchers prepared the TCRbeta library using unique molecular identifiers, the study reports. TCRdb redid the calling of the PCR reads with MiXCR, one entry per CDR3 protein. The repertoire has around 60,000 distinct CDR3 sequences, roughly 46% of them found once; the top ten carry 95% to 98%. The material sequenced was PBMCs, mostly from graft donor cells, taken 360 days after TCRalphabeta/CD19-depleted stem cell transplant. The source of these receptors is a male patient younger than 18 who had a stem cell transplant for acute lymphoblastic leukemia, so the T cells may come from the graft donor.

The genes are TRBV27 and TRBJ1-2; D not certain. The germline V gene encodes CDR1 MNHEY and CDR2 SMNVEV (reference sequence). Deletions cut 4 bases from V and 3 bases from J, with 12 bases between. The CDR3 is made up of 14 amino acids. CDR3 nucleotide sequence: TGTGCCAGCAGTTCCACCGACGGTTACTATGGCTACACCTTC. This translates into CASSSTDGYYGYTF.

This chain uses TRBV12-3 or TRBV12-4 with TRBJ2-2; D possibly corresponds to TRBD2 (5 bases). Trimming removed 7 bases from V and 6 bases from J, with 15 bases in between. The CDR3 extends over 14 amino acids. Here the CDR3 reads CASNLDGDPGELFF. CDR3 DNA: TGTGCCAGCAACTTAGACGGGGATCCCGGGGAGCTGTTTTTT.